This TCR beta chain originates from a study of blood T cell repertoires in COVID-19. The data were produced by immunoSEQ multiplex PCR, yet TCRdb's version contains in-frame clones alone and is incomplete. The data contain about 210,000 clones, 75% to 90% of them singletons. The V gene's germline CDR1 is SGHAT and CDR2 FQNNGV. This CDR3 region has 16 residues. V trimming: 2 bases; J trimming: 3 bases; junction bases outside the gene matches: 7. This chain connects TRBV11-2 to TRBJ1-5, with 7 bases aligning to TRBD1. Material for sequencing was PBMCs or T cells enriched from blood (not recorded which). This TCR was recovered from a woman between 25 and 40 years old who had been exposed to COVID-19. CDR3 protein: CASSLNGRGFNQPQHF. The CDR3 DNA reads TGTGCCAGCAGCTTAAATGGCAGGGGGTTCAATCAGCCCCAGCATTTT.